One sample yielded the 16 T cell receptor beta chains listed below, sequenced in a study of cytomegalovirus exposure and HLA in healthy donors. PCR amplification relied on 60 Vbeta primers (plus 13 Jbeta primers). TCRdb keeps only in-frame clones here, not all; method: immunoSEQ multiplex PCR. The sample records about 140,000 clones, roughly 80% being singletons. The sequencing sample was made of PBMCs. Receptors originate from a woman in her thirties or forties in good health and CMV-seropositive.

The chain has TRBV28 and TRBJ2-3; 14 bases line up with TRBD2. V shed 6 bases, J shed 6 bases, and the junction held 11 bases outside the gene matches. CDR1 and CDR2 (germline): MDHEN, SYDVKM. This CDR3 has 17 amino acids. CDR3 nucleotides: TGTGCCAGCAGCATGGGACTAGCGGGGGTGCACGGTGATACGCAGTATTTT. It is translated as CASSMGLAGVHGDTQYF.

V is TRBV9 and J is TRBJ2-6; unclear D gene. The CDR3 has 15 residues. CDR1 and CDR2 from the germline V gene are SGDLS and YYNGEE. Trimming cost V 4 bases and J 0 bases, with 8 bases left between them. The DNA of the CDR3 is TGTGCCAGCAGCAAATTTAGCTCTGGGGCCAACGTCCTGACTTTC. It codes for CASSKFSSGANVLTF.

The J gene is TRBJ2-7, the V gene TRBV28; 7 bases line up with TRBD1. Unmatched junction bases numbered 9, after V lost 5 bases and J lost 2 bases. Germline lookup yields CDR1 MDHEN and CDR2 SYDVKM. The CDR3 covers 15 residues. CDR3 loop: CASSPGTVLPYEQYF. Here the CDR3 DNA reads TGTGCCAGCAGTCCCGGGACAGTACTCCCCTACGAGCAGTACTTC.

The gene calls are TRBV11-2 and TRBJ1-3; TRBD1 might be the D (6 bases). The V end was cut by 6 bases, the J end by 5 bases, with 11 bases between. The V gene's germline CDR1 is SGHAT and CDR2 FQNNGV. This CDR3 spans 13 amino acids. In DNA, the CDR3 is TGTGCCAGCAGTCCGGGACAACGAAACACCATATATTTT. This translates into CASSPGQRNTIYF.

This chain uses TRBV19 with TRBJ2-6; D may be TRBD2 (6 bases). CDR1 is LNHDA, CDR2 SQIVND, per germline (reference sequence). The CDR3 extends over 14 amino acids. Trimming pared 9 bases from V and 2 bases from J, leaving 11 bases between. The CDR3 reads CASKEGPGANVLTF. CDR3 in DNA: TGTGCCAGCAAGGAGGGGCCTGGGGCCAACGTCCTGACTTTC.

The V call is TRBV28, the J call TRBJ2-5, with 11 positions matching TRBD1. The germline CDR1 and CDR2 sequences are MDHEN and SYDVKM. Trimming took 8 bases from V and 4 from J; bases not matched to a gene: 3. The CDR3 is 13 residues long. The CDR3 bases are TGTGCCAGCGGACAGGGGGCCCGAGAGACCCAGTACTTC. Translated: CASGQGARETQYF.

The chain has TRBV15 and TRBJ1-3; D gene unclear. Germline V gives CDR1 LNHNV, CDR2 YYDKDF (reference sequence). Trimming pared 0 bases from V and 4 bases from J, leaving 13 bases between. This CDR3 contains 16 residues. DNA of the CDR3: TGTGCCACCAGCAGAGATTTCGCAGGCGGGGGAAACACCATATATTTT. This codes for CATSRDFAGGGNTIYF.

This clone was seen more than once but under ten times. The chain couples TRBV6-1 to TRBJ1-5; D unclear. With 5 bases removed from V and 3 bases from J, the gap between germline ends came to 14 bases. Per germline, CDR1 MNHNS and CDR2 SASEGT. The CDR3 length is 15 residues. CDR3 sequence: CASSIRPGDNQPQHF. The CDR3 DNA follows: TGTGCCAGCAGTATTCGGCCGGGAGACAATCAGCCCCAGCATTTT.

This CDR3 is CASSPAGTYNEQFF. Here the CDR3 DNA reads TGTGCCAGCTCACCAGCGGGTACCTACAATGAGCAGTTCTTC. The V call is TRBV18, the J call TRBJ2-1, with D possibly being TRBD2 (5 bases). Per germline, CDR1 KGHSH and CDR2 LQKENI. V gave up 2 bases and J gave up 2 bases, with 7 bases separating them. The length of the CDR3 is 14 residues.

CDR3 sequence: CASSLGRGYTEAFF. DNA for the CDR3: TGTGCCAGCAGCTTAGGGCGGGGGTACACTGAAGCTTTCTTT. The gene calls are TRBV7-2 and TRBJ1-1; TRBD1 might be the D (5 bases). Germline loops: CDR1 SGHTA, CDR2 FQGNSA. The CDR3 sequence is 14 residues long. V lost 1 base and J lost 3, with 9 bases in between.

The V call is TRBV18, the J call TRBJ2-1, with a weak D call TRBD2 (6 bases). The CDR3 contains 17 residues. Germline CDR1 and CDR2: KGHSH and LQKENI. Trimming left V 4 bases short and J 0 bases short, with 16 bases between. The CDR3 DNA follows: TGTGCCAGCTCACTAACGGGACTCCTAATCTCCTACAATGAGCAGTTCTTC. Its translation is CASSLTGLLISYNEQFF.

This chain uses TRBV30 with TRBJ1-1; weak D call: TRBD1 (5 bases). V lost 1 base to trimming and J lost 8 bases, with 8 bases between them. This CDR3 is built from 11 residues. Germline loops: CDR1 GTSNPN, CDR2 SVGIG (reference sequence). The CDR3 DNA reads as TGTGCCTGGAGTGCAGGGTTGGAAGCTTTCTTT. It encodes CAWSAGLEAFF.

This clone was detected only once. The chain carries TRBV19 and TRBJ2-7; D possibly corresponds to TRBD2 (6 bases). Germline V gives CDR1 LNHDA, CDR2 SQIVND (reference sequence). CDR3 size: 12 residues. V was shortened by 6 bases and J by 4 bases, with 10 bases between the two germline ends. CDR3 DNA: TGTGCCAGTAGCGGGAGTAGGTACGAGCAGTACTTC. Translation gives CASSGSRYEQYF.

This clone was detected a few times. The CDR3 loop is CAWSGGLAGRSSYNEQFF. The CDR3 nucleotides read TGTGCCTGGAGTGGGGGACTAGCGGGCCGAAGCTCCTACAATGAGCAGTTCTTC. The chain couples TRBV30 to TRBJ2-1; 12 bases map to TRBD2. Per germline, CDR1 GTSNPN and CDR2 SVGIG (reference sequence). The CDR3 runs 18 residues. V lost 1 base to trimming and J lost 0 bases; unmatched junction nucleotides: 7.

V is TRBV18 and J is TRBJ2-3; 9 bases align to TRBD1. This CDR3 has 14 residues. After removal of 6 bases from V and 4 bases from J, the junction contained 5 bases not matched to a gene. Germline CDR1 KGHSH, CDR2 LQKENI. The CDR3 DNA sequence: TGTGCCAGCTCCATTGACAGGGGGTCAGATACGCAGTATTTT. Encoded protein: CASSIDRGSDTQYF.

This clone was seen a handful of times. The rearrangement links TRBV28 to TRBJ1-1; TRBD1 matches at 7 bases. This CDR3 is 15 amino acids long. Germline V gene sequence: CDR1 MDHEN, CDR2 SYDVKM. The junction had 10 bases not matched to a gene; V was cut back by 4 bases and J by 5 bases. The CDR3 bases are TGTGCCAGCAGTTCCGTCAGGGGGGCGCGAACTGAAGCTTTCTTT. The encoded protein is CASSSVRGARTEAFF.